The T cell receptor beta chain described here comes from a study of brain T cells in children with intractable seizures. Whole-study results and caveats: Absence of clones before surgery may stem from lower sequencing depth. Patients' HCMV serostatus was unknown; virus specificity rests on CDR3 similarity alone.

Stated time point: blood from clinic visit 5 months post-surgery; TSC patient then seizure free. Only cases whose brain tissue showed the highest T cell transcript signatures were sequenced. In the case of this clone: Its antigen remains unknown.

TCRdb's copy holds only in-frame clones and misses some; the assay was immunoSEQ multiplex PCR. This sample has about 340,000 clones, with more than 85% found just once. Trimming at V came to 3 bases and at J to 6 bases, leaving 2 bases not matched to a gene. The CDR3 totals 14 residues. Germline CDR1 is SEHNR and CDR2 is FQNEAQ (reference sequence). This sequence joins TRBV7-9 and TRBJ1-6; 7 positions match TRBD1. The receptor comes from a boy younger than two with tuberous sclerosis and intractable seizures. The material sequenced was peripheral blood, taken 4 to 5 months after surgery. CDR3 residues: CASSLGQINSPLHF. Here the CDR3 DNA reads TGTGCCAGCAGCTTGGGACAGATTAATTCACCCCTCCACTTT.